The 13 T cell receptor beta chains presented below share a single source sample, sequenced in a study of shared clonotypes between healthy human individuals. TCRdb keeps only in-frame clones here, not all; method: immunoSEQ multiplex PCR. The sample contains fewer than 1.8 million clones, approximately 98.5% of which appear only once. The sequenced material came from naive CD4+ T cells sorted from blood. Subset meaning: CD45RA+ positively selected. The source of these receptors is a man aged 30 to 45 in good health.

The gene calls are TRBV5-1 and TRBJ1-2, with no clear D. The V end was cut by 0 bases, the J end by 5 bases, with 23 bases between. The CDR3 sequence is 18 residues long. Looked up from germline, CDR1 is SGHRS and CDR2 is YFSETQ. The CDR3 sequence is CASSLEVFRALNGYGYTF. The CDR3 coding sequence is TGCGCCAGCAGCTTGGAGGTCTTTCGAGCCCTGAATGGGTATGGCTACACCTTC.

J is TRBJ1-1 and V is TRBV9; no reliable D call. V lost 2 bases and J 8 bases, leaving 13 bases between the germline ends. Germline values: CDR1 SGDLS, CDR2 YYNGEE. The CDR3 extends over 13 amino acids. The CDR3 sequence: CASSVSPPGEAFF. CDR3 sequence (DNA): TGTGCCAGCAGCGTTTCCCCCCCTGGGGAAGCTTTCTTT.

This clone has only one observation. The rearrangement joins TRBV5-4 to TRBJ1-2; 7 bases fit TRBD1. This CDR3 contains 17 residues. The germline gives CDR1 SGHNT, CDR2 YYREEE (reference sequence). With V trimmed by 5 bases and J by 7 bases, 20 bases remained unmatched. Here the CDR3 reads CASSRGAVQTGSAGYTF. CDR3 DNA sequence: TGTGCCAGCAGTCGGGGAGCTGTGCAGACAGGGTCGGCTGGCTACACCTTC.

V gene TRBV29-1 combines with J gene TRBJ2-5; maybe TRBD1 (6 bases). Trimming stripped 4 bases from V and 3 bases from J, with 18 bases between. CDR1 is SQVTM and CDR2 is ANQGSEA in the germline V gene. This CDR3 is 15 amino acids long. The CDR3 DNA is TGCAGCGTTGGTTCCAGGACAGATCCTAAAGAGACCCAGTACTTC. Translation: CSVGSRTDPKETQYF.

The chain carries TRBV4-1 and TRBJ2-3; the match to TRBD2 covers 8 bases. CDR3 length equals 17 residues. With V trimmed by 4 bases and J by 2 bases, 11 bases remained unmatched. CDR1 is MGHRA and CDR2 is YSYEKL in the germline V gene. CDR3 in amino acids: CASSLTGTGGPTDTQYF. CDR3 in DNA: TGCGCCAGCAGCCTGACGGGGACGGGAGGGCCCACAGATACGCAGTATTTT.

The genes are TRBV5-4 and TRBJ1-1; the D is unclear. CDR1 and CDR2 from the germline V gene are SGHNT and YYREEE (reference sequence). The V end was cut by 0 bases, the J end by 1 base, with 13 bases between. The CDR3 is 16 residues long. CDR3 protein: CASSLVVSVGNTEAFF. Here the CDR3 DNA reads TGTGCCAGCAGCTTGGTGGTATCGGTAGGGAACACTGAAGCTTTCTTT.

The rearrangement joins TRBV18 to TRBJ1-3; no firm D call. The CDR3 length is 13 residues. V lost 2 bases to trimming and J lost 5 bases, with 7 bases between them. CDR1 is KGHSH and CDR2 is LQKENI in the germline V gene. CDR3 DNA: TGTGCCAGCTCACCAAACAGCAGAAACACCATATATTTT. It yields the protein CASSPNSRNTIYF.

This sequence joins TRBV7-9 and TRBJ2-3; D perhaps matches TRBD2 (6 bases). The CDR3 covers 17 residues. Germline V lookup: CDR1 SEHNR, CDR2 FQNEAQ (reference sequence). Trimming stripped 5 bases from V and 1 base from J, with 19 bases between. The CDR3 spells CASSLLPAGIGTDTQYF. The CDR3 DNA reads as TGTGCCAGCAGCCTCCTCCCCGCGGGAATTGGCACAGATACGCAGTATTTT.

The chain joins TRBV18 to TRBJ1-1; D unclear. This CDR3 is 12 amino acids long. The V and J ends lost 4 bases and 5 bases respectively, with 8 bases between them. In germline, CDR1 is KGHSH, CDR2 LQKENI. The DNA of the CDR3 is TGTGCCAGCTCACTTAGATTGACTGAAGCTTTCTTT. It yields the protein CASSLRLTEAFF.

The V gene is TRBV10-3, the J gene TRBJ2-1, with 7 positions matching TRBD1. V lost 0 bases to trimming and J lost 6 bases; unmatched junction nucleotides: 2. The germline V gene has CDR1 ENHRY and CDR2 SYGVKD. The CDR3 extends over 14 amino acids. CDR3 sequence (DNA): TGTGCCATCAGTGAGTCGACAGGGTCCAATGAGCAGTTCTTC. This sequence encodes CAISESTGSNEQFF.

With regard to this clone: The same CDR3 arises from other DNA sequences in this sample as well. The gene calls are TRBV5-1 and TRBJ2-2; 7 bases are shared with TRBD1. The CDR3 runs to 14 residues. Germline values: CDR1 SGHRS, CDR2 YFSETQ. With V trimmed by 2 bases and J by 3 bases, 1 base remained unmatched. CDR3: CASSLQGYTGELFF. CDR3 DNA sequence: TGCGCCAGCAGCTTACAGGGGTACACCGGGGAGCTGTTTTTT.

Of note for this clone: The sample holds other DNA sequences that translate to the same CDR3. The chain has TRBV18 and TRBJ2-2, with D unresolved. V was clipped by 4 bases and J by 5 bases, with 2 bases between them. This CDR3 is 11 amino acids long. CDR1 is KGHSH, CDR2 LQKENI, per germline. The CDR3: CASSLTGELFF. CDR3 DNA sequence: TGTGCCAGCTCACTTACCGGGGAGCTGTTTTTT. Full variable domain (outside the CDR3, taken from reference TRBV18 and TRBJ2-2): NAGVMQNPRHLVRRRGQEARLRCSPMKGHSHVYWYRQLPEEGLKFMVYLQKENIIDESGMPKERFSAEFPKEGPSILRIQQVVRGDSAAYFCASSLTGELFFGEGSRLTVL.

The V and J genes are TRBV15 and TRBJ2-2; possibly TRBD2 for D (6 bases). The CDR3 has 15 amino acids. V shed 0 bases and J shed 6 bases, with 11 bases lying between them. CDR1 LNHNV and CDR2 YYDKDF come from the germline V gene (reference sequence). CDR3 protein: CATSRDWGVAGELFF. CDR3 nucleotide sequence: TGTGCCACCAGCAGAGATTGGGGGGTTGCCGGGGAGCTGTTTTTT.